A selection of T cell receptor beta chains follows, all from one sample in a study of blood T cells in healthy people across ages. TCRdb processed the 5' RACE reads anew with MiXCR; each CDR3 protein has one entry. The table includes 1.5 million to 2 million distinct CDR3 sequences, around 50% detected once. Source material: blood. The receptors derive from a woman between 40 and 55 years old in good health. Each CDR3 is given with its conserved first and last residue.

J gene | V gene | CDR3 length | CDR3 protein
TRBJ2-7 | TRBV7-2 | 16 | CASSPPRPGVFYEQYF
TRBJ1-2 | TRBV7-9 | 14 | CASSTPGEVAGYTF
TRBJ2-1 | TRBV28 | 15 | CASKGTGIDYNEQFF
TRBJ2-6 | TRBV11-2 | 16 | CASSSYRVAGANVLTF
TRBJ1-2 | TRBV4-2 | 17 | CASSQDRARTANYGYTF
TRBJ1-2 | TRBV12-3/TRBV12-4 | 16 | CASSQGQRGGNYGYTF
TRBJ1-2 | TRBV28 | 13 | CASRGTGSYGYTF
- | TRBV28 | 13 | CASNPGQGTEQYF
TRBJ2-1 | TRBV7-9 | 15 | CASSKQGALYNEQFF
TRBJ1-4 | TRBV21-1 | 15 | CASSKAAQVREKLFF
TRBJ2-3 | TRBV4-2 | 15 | CASSQLVGGTDTQYF
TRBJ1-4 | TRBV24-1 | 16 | CATSDFRDRAQEKLFF
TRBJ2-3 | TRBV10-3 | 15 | CAISEAGLGTDTQYF
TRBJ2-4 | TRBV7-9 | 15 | CASSPNRDRGNIQYF
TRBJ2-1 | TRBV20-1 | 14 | CSKASGAGSGEQFF
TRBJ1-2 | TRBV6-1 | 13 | CASIRTLGGGYTF